This is a list of T cell receptor beta chains from one sample in a study of cytomegalovirus exposure and HLA in healthy donors. Assay: immunoSEQ multiplex PCR; the TCRdb copy retains only in-frame clones and omits some. The sample consists of about 180,000 clones, around 76% of them appearing once. The sample taken for sequencing was PBMCs. These receptors were taken from a man aged 40-55 years in good health and CMV-seronegative. CDR3s include the opening cysteine and the closing phenylalanine or tryptophan. The D gene is left open where the match is weak. Rows give clone size only sometimes, using once, few, many, or a class for an expanded clone.

J gene: TRBJ2-1; V gene: TRBV15; D gene: TRBD2; clone size: NA; CDR3 protein: CATSRSLGTSGSNEQFF; CDR3 DNA: TGTGCCACCAGCAGATCCCTGGGGACTAGCGGGAGCAATGAGCAGTTCTTC
J gene: TRBJ1-1; V gene: TRBV6-5; D gene: NA; clone size: NA; CDR3 protein: CASSYSPQKNTEAFF; CDR3 DNA: TGTGCCAGCAGTTACTCGCCACAGAAGAACACTGAAGCTTTCTTT
J gene: TRBJ1-1; V gene: TRBV19; D gene: TRBD1; clone size: NA; CDR3 protein: CASSIANTGVTEAFF; CDR3 DNA: TGTGCCAGTAGTATTGCAAACACAGGGGTCACTGAAGCTTTCTTT
J gene: TRBJ2-1; V gene: TRBV11-3; D gene: NA; clone size: NA; CDR3 protein: CASSPGINYNEQFF; CDR3 DNA: TGTGCCAGCAGCCCAGGGATAAACTACAATGAGCAGTTCTTC
J gene: TRBJ1-5; V gene: TRBV19; D gene: TRBD1; clone size: NA; CDR3 protein: CASTLTGGGGNQPQHF; CDR3 DNA: TGTGCCAGTACCCTGACAGGGGGAGGCGGCAATCAGCCCCAGCATTTT
J gene: TRBJ1-3; V gene: TRBV5-1; D gene: TRBD1; clone size: few; CDR3 protein: CASSSGQGARGNTIYF; CDR3 DNA: TGCGCCAGCAGCTCGGGACAGGGGGCGCGGGGAAACACCATATATTTT
J gene: TRBJ2-3; V gene: TRBV7-9; D gene: TRBD1; clone size: NA; CDR3 protein: CASSSDRAGDTQYF; CDR3 DNA: TGTGCCAGCAGCTCCGACAGGGCCGGGGATACGCAGTATTTT
J gene: TRBJ2-1; V gene: TRBV5-1; D gene: NA; clone size: NA; CDR3 protein: CASSLLPAGLGNEQFF; CDR3 DNA: TGCGCCAGCAGCTTGCTGCCAGCGGGCTTAGGCAATGAGCAGTTCTTC
J gene: TRBJ2-5; V gene: TRBV5-1; D gene: NA; clone size: few; CDR3 protein: CASSPTGMASQETQYF; CDR3 DNA: TGCGCCAGCAGCCCCACAGGGATGGCATCTCAAGAGACCCAGTACTTC
J gene: TRBJ2-7; V gene: TRBV10-3; D gene: NA; clone size: NA; CDR3 protein: CAISEGHEQYF; CDR3 DNA: TGTGCCATCAGTGAGGGCCACGAGCAGTACTTC
J gene: TRBJ1-1; V gene: TRBV5-1; D gene: NA; clone size: NA; CDR3 protein: CASSLGGSLRGAEAFF; CDR3 DNA: TGCGCCAGCAGCTTGGGGGGTTCCCTCCGGGGAGCTGAAGCTTTCTTT
J gene: TRBJ2-7; V gene: TRBV4-3; D gene: TRBD2; clone size: NA; CDR3 protein: CASSPGGTTNYEQYF; CDR3 DNA: TGCGCCAGCAGCCCGGGGGGTACCACAAACTACGAGCAGTACTTC
J gene: TRBJ1-4; V gene: TRBV6-6; D gene: NA; clone size: NA; CDR3 protein: CASSPSGGSNEKLFF; CDR3 DNA: TGTGCCAGCAGCCCCTCGGGGGGATCAAATGAAAAACTGTTTTTT
J gene: TRBJ2-3; V gene: TRBV6-1; D gene: TRBD2; clone size: NA; CDR3 protein: CASRNMAGGTDTQYF; CDR3 DNA: TGTGCCAGCAGAAATATGGCGGGGGGCACAGATACGCAGTATTTT
J gene: TRBJ2-7; V gene: TRBV5-1; D gene: NA; clone size: NA; CDR3 protein: CASSVGREGLEQYF; CDR3 DNA: TGCGCCAGCAGCGTCGGCCGGGAAGGTCTCGAGCAGTACTTC
J gene: TRBJ1-4; V gene: TRBV5-1; D gene: NA; clone size: NA; CDR3 protein: CASSLWSGANEKLFF; CDR3 DNA: TGCGCCAGCAGCCTCTGGTCGGGAGCTAATGAAAAACTGTTTTTT
J gene: TRBJ2-3; V gene: TRBV30; D gene: NA; clone size: NA; CDR3 protein: CAGTAGAFSSTDTQYF; CDR3 DNA: TGTGCCGGGACCGCGGGCGCCTTCTCTAGCACAGATACGCAGTATTTT
J gene: TRBJ1-1; V gene: TRBV5-4; D gene: TRBD1; clone size: NA; CDR3 protein: CASSFDRVTEAFF; CDR3 DNA: TGTGCCAGCAGCTTCGACAGGGTCACTGAAGCTTTCTTT
J gene: TRBJ1-5; V gene: TRBV28; D gene: TRBD1; clone size: NA; CDR3 protein: CASSSDRGLSNQPQHF; CDR3 DNA: TGTGCCAGCAGTTCGGACAGGGGCCTTAGCAATCAGCCCCAGCATTTT
J gene: TRBJ2-7; V gene: TRBV5-6; D gene: NA; clone size: NA; CDR3 protein: CASSLRSGRYEQYF; CDR3 DNA: TGTGCCAGCAGCCTTAGGTCAGGGCGCTACGAGCAGTACTTC
J gene: TRBJ1-4; V gene: TRBV20-1; D gene: NA; clone size: NA; CDR3 protein: CSVQDEKLFF; CDR3 DNA: TGCAGTGTTCAGGATGAAAAACTGTTTTTT
J gene: TRBJ2-4; V gene: TRBV28; D gene: TRBD1; clone size: NA; CDR3 protein: CASSLYIGTGGNIQYF; CDR3 DNA: TGTGCCAGCAGTCTCTACATCGGGACAGGGGGCAACATTCAGTACTTC
J gene: TRBJ2-7; V gene: TRBV15; D gene: NA; clone size: once; CDR3 protein: CATSRAETEPPYEQYF; CDR3 DNA: TGTGCCACCAGCAGAGCCGAAACAGAACCCCCCTACGAGCAGTACTTC
J gene: TRBJ2-5; V gene: TRBV9; D gene: TRBD2; clone size: few; CDR3 protein: CASSGYGTSGRMGETQYF; CDR3 DNA: TGTGCCAGCAGCGGATACGGGACTAGCGGGAGGATGGGGGAGACCCAGTACTTC
J gene: TRBJ1-2; V gene: TRBV6-1; D gene: NA; clone size: NA; CDR3 protein: CASGRAAPDGYTF; CDR3 DNA: TGTGCCAGCGGGAGGGCAGCCCCTGATGGCTACACCTTC
J gene: TRBJ2-7; V gene: TRBV5-4; D gene: NA; clone size: NA; CDR3 protein: CASSQVGGLGYEQYF; CDR3 DNA: TGTGCCAGCAGCCAAGTCGGGGGACTTGGGTACGAGCAGTACTTC
J gene: TRBJ1-2; V gene: TRBV2; D gene: NA; clone size: NA; CDR3 protein: CASSPDTLNYGYTF; CDR3 DNA: TGTGCCAGCAGCCCAGACACGCTAAACTATGGCTACACCTTC
J gene: TRBJ2-3; V gene: TRBV5-5; D gene: NA; clone size: NA; CDR3 protein: CASSLRGGAGEDTQYF; CDR3 DNA: TGTGCCAGCAGCTTGCGCGGCGGAGCCGGGGAAGATACGCAGTATTTT
J gene: TRBJ2-7; V gene: TRBV2; D gene: TRBD2; clone size: NA; CDR3 protein: CASSEQRGGSYEQYF; CDR3 DNA: TGTGCCAGCAGTGAACAGCGGGGGGGTTCCTACGAGCAGTACTTC
J gene: TRBJ2-7; V gene: TRBV7-3; D gene: TRBD1; clone size: few; CDR3 protein: CASSSQTGYEQYF; CDR3 DNA: TGTGCCAGCAGCTCGCAGACAGGGTACGAGCAGTACTTC
J gene: TRBJ2-5; V gene: TRBV29-1; D gene: TRBD2; clone size: NA; CDR3 protein: CSVGLAGGQETQYF; CDR3 DNA: TGCAGCGTTGGACTAGCGGGGGGGCAAGAGACCCAGTACTTC
J gene: TRBJ1-3; V gene: TRBV7-2; D gene: NA; clone size: NA; CDR3 protein: CASSFSIGSGNTIYF; CDR3 DNA: TGTGCCAGCAGCTTCTCCATCGGCTCTGGAAACACCATATATTTT
J gene: TRBJ2-2; V gene: TRBV19; D gene: NA; clone size: NA; CDR3 protein: CASSPHGGRGAGELFF; CDR3 DNA: TGTGCCAGTAGTCCCCACGGGGGTAGAGGGGCCGGGGAGCTGTTTTTT
J gene: TRBJ1-4; V gene: TRBV11-2; D gene: NA; clone size: NA; CDR3 protein: CASSLFAGAGREKLFF; CDR3 DNA: TGTGCCAGCAGCTTATTCGCGGGCGCGGGTAGGGAAAAACTGTTTTTT
J gene: TRBJ1-2; V gene: TRBV6-5; D gene: NA; clone size: NA; CDR3 protein: CAVHRGPYYGYTF; CDR3 DNA: TGTGCCGTCCATAGGGGTCCCTACTATGGCTACACCTTC
J gene: TRBJ2-1; V gene: TRBV28; D gene: TRBD2; clone size: NA; CDR3 protein: CASHRFLSGGLYNEQFF; CDR3 DNA: TGTGCCAGTCATCGATTCCTTAGCGGGGGTCTCTACAATGAGCAGTTCTTC
J gene: TRBJ2-1; V gene: TRBV28; D gene: TRBD1; clone size: NA; CDR3 protein: CASSLRTGNNEQFF; CDR3 DNA: TGTGCCAGCAGTTTGAGGACAGGGAACAATGAGCAGTTCTTC
J gene: TRBJ2-3; V gene: TRBV7-2; D gene: TRBD2; clone size: NA; CDR3 protein: CASSSGGLAVVDTQYF; CDR3 DNA: TGTGCCAGCAGCTCTGGGGGACTAGCGGTAGTAGATACGCAGTATTTT
J gene: TRBJ2-2; V gene: TRBV9; D gene: NA; clone size: few; CDR3 protein: CASSVSPALRTGELFF; CDR3 DNA: TGTGCCAGCAGCGTTTCTCCCGCCCTCCGGACCGGGGAGCTGTTTTTT
J gene: TRBJ2-5; V gene: TRBV28; D gene: TRBD2; clone size: NA; CDR3 protein: CASSRTSGNQETQYF; CDR3 DNA: TGTGCCAGCAGCCGGACTAGCGGAAATCAAGAGACCCAGTACTTC
J gene: TRBJ2-7; V gene: TRBV11-2; D gene: TRBD1; clone size: NA; CDR3 protein: CASSLKGQEQYF; CDR3 DNA: TGTGCCAGCAGCTTAAAGGGACAGGAGCAGTACTTC
J gene: TRBJ2-7; V gene: TRBV10-2; D gene: TRBD2; clone size: NA; CDR3 protein: CASSDRGAYEQYF; CDR3 DNA: TGCGCCAGCAGTGATCGGGGGGCCTACGAGCAGTACTTC
J gene: TRBJ2-6; V gene: TRBV7-2; D gene: NA; clone size: NA; CDR3 protein: CASSLFAGGANVLTF; CDR3 DNA: TGTGCCAGCAGCTTGTTTGCGGGTGGGGCCAACGTCCTGACTTTC
J gene: TRBJ1-1; V gene: TRBV6-5; D gene: TRBD1; clone size: NA; CDR3 protein: CASSPGQLRNTEAFF; CDR3 DNA: TGTGCCAGCAGCCCGGGACAGCTAAGGAACACTGAAGCTTTCTTT
J gene: TRBJ2-5; V gene: TRBV18; D gene: NA; clone size: NA; CDR3 protein: CASSPRAKETQYF; CDR3 DNA: TGTGCCAGCTCACCACGCGCAAAAGAGACCCAGTACTTC
J gene: TRBJ2-1; V gene: TRBV9; D gene: TRBD1; clone size: NA; CDR3 protein: CASSVGQLNEQFF; CDR3 DNA: TGTGCCAGCAGCGTGGGACAGCTCAATGAGCAGTTCTTC
J gene: TRBJ2-3; V gene: TRBV9; D gene: NA; clone size: NA; CDR3 protein: CASSVGDTQYF; CDR3 DNA: TGTGCCAGCAGCGTCGGGGATACGCAGTATTTT
J gene: TRBJ1-2; V gene: TRBV4-1; D gene: NA; clone size: NA; CDR3 protein: CASSQDPGGNYGYTF; CDR3 DNA: TGCGCCAGCAGCCAAGATCCCGGCGGAAACTATGGCTACACCTTC
J gene: TRBJ2-1; V gene: TRBV29-1; D gene: NA; clone size: NA; CDR3 protein: CSSRRDGTYNEQFF; CDR3 DNA: TGCAGCTCCCGGAGGGACGGGACCTACAATGAGCAGTTCTTC